A single sample is the source of the 2 T cell receptor beta chains below, sequenced in a study of blood T cell repertoires in COVID-19. Repertoires were generated with immunoSEQ multiplex PCR, while TCRdb's copy carries only in-frame clones and drops some. The sample includes 200,000 to 250,000 clones, roughly 88% of them seen just once. The specimen was PBMCs or T cells enriched from blood (not recorded which). The receptor set was obtained from a woman in her forties or fifties who had recovered from COVID-19.

This clone has just a few counts. The chain carries TRBV7-9 and TRBJ2-5, with 7 nucleotides matching TRBD2. The CDR3 consists of 16 residues. The V and J ends lost 5 bases and 1 base, in that order; junction bases with no gene match: 10. Germline CDR1 reads SEHNR; CDR2 reads FQNEAQ (reference sequence). The CDR3 loop is CASSPLAVFLQETQYF. CDR3 DNA: TGTGCCAGCAGCCCTCTAGCGGTATTTCTCCAAGAGACCCAGTACTTC.

The genes are TRBV5-1 and TRBJ2-4; TRBD2 matches 7 bases. Germline assignment: CDR1 SGHRS and CDR2 YFSETQ. Unmatched junction bases numbered 8, after V lost 0 bases and J lost 2 bases. The CDR3 sequence is 17 residues long. CDR3 protein: CASSLVFAGVTKNIQYF. CDR3 nucleotide sequence: TGCGCCAGCAGCTTGGTTTTTGCGGGAGTTACCAAAAACATTCAGTACTTC.